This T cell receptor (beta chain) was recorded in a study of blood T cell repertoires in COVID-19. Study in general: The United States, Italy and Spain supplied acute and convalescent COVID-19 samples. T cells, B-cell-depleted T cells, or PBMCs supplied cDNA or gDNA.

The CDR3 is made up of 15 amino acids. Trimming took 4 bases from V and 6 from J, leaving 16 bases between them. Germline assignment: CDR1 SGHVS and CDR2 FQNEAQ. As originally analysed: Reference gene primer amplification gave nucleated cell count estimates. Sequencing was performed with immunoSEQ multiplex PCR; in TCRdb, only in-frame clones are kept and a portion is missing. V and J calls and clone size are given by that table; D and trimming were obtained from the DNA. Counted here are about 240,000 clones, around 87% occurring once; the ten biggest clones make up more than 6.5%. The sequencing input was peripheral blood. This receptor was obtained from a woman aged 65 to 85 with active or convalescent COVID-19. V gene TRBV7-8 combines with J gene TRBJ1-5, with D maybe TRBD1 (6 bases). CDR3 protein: CASSSNSGVGQPQHF. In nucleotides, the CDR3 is TGTGCCAGCAGCTCTAACTCAGGGGTAGGTCAGCCCCAGCATTTT.